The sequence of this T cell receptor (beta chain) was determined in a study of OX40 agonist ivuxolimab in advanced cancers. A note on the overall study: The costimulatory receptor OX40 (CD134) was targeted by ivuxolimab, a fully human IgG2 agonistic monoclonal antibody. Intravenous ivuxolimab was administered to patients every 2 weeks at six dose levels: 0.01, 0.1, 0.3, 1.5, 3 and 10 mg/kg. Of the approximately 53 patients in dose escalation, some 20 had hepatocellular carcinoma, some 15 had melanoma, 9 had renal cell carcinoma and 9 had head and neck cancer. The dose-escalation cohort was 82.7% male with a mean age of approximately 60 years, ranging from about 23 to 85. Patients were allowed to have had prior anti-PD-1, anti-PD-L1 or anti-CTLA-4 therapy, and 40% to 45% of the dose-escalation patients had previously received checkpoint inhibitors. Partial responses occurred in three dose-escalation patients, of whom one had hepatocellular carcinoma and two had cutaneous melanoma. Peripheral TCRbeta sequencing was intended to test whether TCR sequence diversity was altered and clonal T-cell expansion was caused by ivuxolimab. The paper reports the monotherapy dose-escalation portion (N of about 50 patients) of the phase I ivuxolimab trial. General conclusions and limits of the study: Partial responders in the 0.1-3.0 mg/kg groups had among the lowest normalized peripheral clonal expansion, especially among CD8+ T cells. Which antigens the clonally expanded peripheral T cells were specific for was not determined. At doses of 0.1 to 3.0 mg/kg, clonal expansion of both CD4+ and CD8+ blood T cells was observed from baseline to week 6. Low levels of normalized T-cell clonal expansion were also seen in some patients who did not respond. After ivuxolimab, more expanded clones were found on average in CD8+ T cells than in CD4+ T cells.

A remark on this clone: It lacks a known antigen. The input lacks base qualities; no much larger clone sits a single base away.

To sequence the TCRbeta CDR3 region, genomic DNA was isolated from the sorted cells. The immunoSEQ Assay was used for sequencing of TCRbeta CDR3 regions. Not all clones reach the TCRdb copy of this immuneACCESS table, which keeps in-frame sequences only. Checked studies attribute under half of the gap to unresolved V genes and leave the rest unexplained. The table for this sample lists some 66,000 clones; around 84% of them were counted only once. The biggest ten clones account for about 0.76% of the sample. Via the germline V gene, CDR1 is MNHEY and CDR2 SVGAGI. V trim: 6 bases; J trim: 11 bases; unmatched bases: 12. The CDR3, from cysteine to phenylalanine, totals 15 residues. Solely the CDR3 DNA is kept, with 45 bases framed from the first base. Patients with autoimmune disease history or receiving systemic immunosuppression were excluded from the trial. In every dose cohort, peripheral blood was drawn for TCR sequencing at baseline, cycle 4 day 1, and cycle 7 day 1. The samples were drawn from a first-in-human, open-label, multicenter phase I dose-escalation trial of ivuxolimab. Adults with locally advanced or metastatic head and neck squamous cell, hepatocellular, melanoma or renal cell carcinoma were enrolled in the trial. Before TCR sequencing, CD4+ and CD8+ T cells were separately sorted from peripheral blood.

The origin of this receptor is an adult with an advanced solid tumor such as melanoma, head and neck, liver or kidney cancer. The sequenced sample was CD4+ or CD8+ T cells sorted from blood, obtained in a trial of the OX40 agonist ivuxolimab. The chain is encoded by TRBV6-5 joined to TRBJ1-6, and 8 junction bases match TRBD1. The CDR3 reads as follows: CASSRRWTGMTPLHF. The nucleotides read TGTGCCAGCAGCCGCCGTTGGACAGGGATGACACCCCTCCACTTT.